These 16 T cell receptor beta chains share one sample of origin, sequenced in a study of shared clonotypes between healthy human individuals. Profiled with immunoSEQ multiplex PCR; TCRdb holds only in-frame clones, not every one. This table holds over a million clones, 95% to 99% found once. The source material was naive CD4+ T cells sorted from blood. The sample's subset: CD45RA+ positively selected. The receptors shown here come from a man aged 25 to 40 in good health.

With respect to this clone: Other nucleotide sequences in the sample specify the same CDR3. The genes are TRBV28 and TRBJ1-4, with 9 bases fitting TRBD1. The CDR3 is 15 residues long. Germline CDR1 and CDR2: MDHEN and SYDVKM. Trimming at V came to 5 bases and at J to 7 bases, leaving 8 bases not matched to a gene. The CDR3 nucleotides read TGTGCCAGCAGTCTCCCCGGACAGGGGTCTGAAAAACTGTTTTTT. This sequence encodes CASSLPGQGSEKLFF.

This clone has a single count. The chain combines TRBV7-2 with TRBJ2-3, with 13 bases aligning to TRBD2. V trimming: 1 base; J trimming: 13 bases; junction bases outside the gene matches: 5. Germline-derived CDR1 and CDR2 are SGHTA and FQGNSA. The length of the CDR3 is 14 residues. CDR3 sequence reads: CASSLGTSGSYKYF. DNA for the CDR3: TGTGCCAGCAGCTTAGGGACTAGCGGGAGTTATAAGTATTTT.

As DNA, the CDR3 is TGTGCCAGCTCGTCAACCGTGGGGGGACCTCATGAAAAACTGTTTTTT. It translates to CASSSTVGGPHEKLFF. The chain recombines TRBV18 with TRBJ1-4; D is possibly TRBD1 (5 bases). The V end was cut by 6 bases, the J end by 6 bases, with 20 bases between. Germline V gene lookup returns CDR1 KGHSH and CDR2 LQKENI. The CDR3 loop spans 16 amino acids.

V gene TRBV29-1 combines with J gene TRBJ1-2; 9 nucleotides align to TRBD1. From germline, CDR1 is SQVTM and CDR2 ANQGSEA. With V trimmed by 5 bases and J by 2 bases, 6 bases remained unmatched. This CDR3 spans 14 amino acids. CDR3 nucleotide sequence: TGCAGCGTTAGCACCGGGACAGGGAACTATGGCTACACCTTC. Translation: CSVSTGTGNYGYTF.

The CDR3, as DNA: TGTGCCAGCAGCACAGGGGGCAAAAACATTCAGTACTTC. Protein product: CASSTGGKNIQYF. The chain links TRBV9 to TRBJ2-4; 8 nucleotides line up with TRBD1. Per the germline V gene, CDR1 is SGDLS and CDR2 is YYNGEE. The ends lost 4 bases at V and 3 bases at J; junction bases unmatched: 0. The CDR3 totals 13 residues.

The sample holds a few counts of this clone. The V call is TRBV2, the J call TRBJ1-4; D gene unclear. The germline V gene has CDR1 SNHLY and CDR2 FYNNEI. V lost 8 bases to trimming and J lost 7 bases, with 14 bases between them. This CDR3 contains 13 residues. The chain's CDR3 is CASSGMAGEKLFF. The DNA for the CDR3 is TGTGCCAGCTCGGGGATGGCTGGTGAAAAACTGTTTTTT. Full variable domain (missing parts from reference TRBV2 and TRBJ1-4): EPEVTQTPSHQVTQMGQEVILRCVPISNHLYFYWYRQILGQKVEFLVSFYNNEISEKSEIFDDQFSVERPDGSNFTLKIRSTKLEDSAMYFCASSGMAGEKLFFGSGTQLSVL.

The chain recombines TRBV5-4 with TRBJ2-3; TRBD2 aligns across 7 bases. The CDR3 sequence is 16 residues long. Germline V gene data show CDR1 as SGHNT and CDR2 as YYREEE (reference sequence). V trimming: 0 bases; J trimming: 1 base; junction bases outside the gene matches: 5. The CDR3: CASSLASSGRTDTQYF. In DNA form, the CDR3 reads TGTGCCAGCAGCTTGGCGTCTAGCGGACGCACAGATACGCAGTATTTT.

This chain joins TRBV11-2 and TRBJ2-1; unclear D gene. The germline gives CDR1 SGHAT, CDR2 FQNNGV. V was pared by 5 bases and J by 6 bases, with 11 bases between. This CDR3 region has 13 residues. Here the CDR3 DNA reads TGTGCCAGCAGCCCCGTGAGCTTCAATGAGCAGTTCTTC. Translation gives CASSPVSFNEQFF.

This clone was observed once. The CDR3 DNA sequence: TGTGCCAGCAGCAAATGTGGCCAAGGAGACAAAGTAGCCAAAAACATTCAGTACTTC. Its protein is CASSKCGQGDKVAKNIQYF. This sequence joins TRBV21-1 and TRBJ2-4. TRBV21-1 is labeled a pseudogene. The CDR3 totals 19 residues.

This clone was seen once. The chain has TRBV11-3 and TRBJ2-2; 8 bases are shared with TRBD1. The V gene end was trimmed by 5 bases and the J gene end by 10 bases; junction bases not matched to a gene: 9. The CDR3 covers 14 residues. CDR1 is SGHNT and CDR2 is YENEEA in the germline V gene. The CDR3 bases are TGTGCCAGCAGCCGTACGGGACAGGTGGAGGAGCTGTTTTTT. It translates to CASSRTGQVEELFF.

This chain uses TRBV2 with TRBJ1-3; 7 bases line up with TRBD1. CDR1 SNHLY and CDR2 FYNNEI come from the germline V gene. This CDR3 comprises 15 residues. The V segment lost 6 bases and the J segment 0 bases; nucleotides outside the gene matches: 5. As DNA, the CDR3 is TGTGCCAGCAGGGTCGGGACAGCCTCTGGAAACACCATATATTTT. Its translation: CASRVGTASGNTIYF.

J is TRBJ2-1 and V is TRBV6-1; D ambiguous. CDR1 is MNHNS and CDR2 is SASEGT in the germline V gene. There are 15 residues in the CDR3. V lost 6 bases and J 4 bases, leaving 16 bases between the germline ends. In DNA, the CDR3 is TGTGCCAGCAGGGAGCTTCCGTCCCCGTACAATGAGCAGTTCTTC. This sequence encodes CASRELPSPYNEQFF.

The chain couples TRBV19 to TRBJ1-2, with 10 bases that match TRBD1. Germline values: CDR1 LNHDA, CDR2 SQIVND (reference sequence). The CDR3 has 13 residues. The V gene end was trimmed by 3 bases and the J gene end by 9 bases; junction bases not matched to a gene: 4. CDR3 coding DNA: TGTGCCAGTAGTATCGGGACAGGGGCGAGCTACACCTTC. It translates to CASSIGTGASYTF.

The V gene is TRBV10-3, the J gene TRBJ1-2; D possibly corresponds to TRBD1 (6 bases). Trimming removed 7 bases at V and 2 bases at J, with 11 bases between. Germline V gene lookup returns CDR1 ENHRY and CDR2 SYGVKD. The CDR3 is 13 residues long. Here the CDR3 DNA reads TGTGCCATCATGAGAGACAGGAACTATGGCTACACCTTC. Its protein is CAIMRDRNYGYTF.

The chain combines TRBV11-2 with TRBJ2-1; 14 bases agree with TRBD2. The CDR3 is 14 amino acids. Germline CDR1 reads SGHAT; CDR2 reads FQNNGV. The V and J ends lost 8 bases and 12 bases, in that order; junction bases with no gene match: 9. CDR3 sequence reads: CASAPGLAGGLQFF. CDR3 coding DNA: TGTGCCAGCGCACCAGGACTAGCGGGAGGTTTGCAGTTCTTC.

This rearrangement joins TRBV14 to TRBJ2-1; TRBD1 or TRBD2 may be the D gene (5 bases each). Trimming took off 0 bases at V and 7 bases at J, with 16 bases between the two ends. The CDR3 loop spans 16 amino acids. Germline CDR1 reads SGHDN; CDR2 reads FVKESK. The CDR3 coding sequence is TGTGCCAGCAGCCAAGATCAGACGGGACGGAGGAATGAGCAGTTCTTC. Amino acid sequence: CASSQDQTGRRNEQFF.